The text below deals with one T cell receptor beta chain. The sample comes from a study of blood T cell repertoires in COVID-19. After removal of 4 bases from V and 5 bases from J, the junction contained 10 bases not matched to a gene. The CDR3 consists of 15 residues. Germline-derived CDR1 and CDR2 are SGHRS and YFSETQ. Participant-given clinical history determined each cohort assignment. The method was immunoSEQ multiplex PCR; TCRdb's version includes in-frame clones alone and lacks a portion of them. The repertoire includes about 220,000 clones, 88% of them detected once, and just over 2.5% sits in the top ten.

This sequence originates from a woman aged 25 to 39 who had recovered from COVID-19. The sequencing sample was made of PBMCs or T cells enriched from blood (not recorded which). This sequence joins TRBV5-1 and TRBJ2-5; 8 bases match TRBD2. CDR3 amino acids: CASSPGTRVEETQYF. In DNA form, the CDR3 reads TGCGCCAGCAGCCCCGGGACTAGGGTCGAGGAGACCCAGTACTTC.